This TCR beta chain appears in the sequencing data of a study of T cell repertoires in cytomegalovirus infection. Each CDR3 protein gets one entry after TCRdb re-called the reads with MiXCR. Of 630,000 or so distinct CDR3 sequences listed, roughly 26% are singletons. CDR1 MDHEN and CDR2 SYDVKM come from the germline V gene. The CDR3 contains 16 residues. V lost 4 bases, J lost 4 bases, and 11 bases stayed unmatched. This clonotype came up a few times. The TCR originated in a human donor in good health (CMV status not recorded). Some clones in this sample may be carry-over from other donors' samples. The sequencing input was CD8+ T cells from PBMCs. The V and J genes are TRBV28 and TRBJ2-3, with 7 bases fitting TRBD1. The CDR3 region is CASSSPTGPSADTQYF. The CDR3 coding sequence is TGTGCCAGCAGTTCCCCGACAGGGCCCTCCGCAGATACGCAGTATTTT.